This entry lists 25 T cell receptor beta chains sequenced from one sample in a study of T cell repertoires in cytomegalovirus infection. TCRdb independently ran MiXCR on the reads; one entry per CDR3 protein. The sample includes roughly 500,000 distinct CDR3 sequences, about two fifths of them seen just once. Their antigens remain unidentified. Specimen: cultured PBMCs, collected from culture after CMV antigen stimulation. Receptor source: a human donor in good health (CMV status not recorded). Some clones in this sample may be carry-over from other donors' samples.

This clonotype was picked up a small number of times. CDR3 in DNA: TGTGCCAGCAGTTACACACCCCCAAAACCTGAAGCTTTCTTT. This translates into CASSYTPPKPEAFF. This chain uses TRBV28 with TRBJ1-1; D unclear. The CDR3 is 14 residues long. Germline values: CDR1 MDHEN, CDR2 SYDVKM. Trimming stripped 4 bases from V and 6 bases from J, with 15 bases between.

In its sample, this clonotype was seen a few times. V usage is TRBV7-2 and J usage is TRBJ2-3, with TRBD2 as a possible D gene (6 bases). The CDR3 runs 17 residues. Germline CDR1 is SGHTA and CDR2 is FQGNSA. V was pared by 3 bases and J by 0 bases, with 16 bases between. The CDR3 here is CASSFVLGTSSTDTQYF. The CDR3 nucleotides are TGTGCCAGCAGCTTTGTTTTGGGGACTTCTAGCACAGATACGCAGTATTTT.

This clonotype occurred a few times. This chain connects TRBV24-1 to TRBJ2-1; no clear D gene. This CDR3 is built from 13 residues. Trimming left V 8 bases short and J 4 bases short, with 11 bases between. Looked up from germline, CDR1 is KGHDR and CDR2 is SFDVKD. The CDR3 sequence is CATKRLRYNEQFF. DNA of the CDR3: TGTGCCACCAAGAGACTTCGGTACAATGAGCAGTTCTTC.

This clonotype showed up just a few times. The chain has TRBV19 and TRBJ1-2; D gene uncertain. The CDR3 length is 11 residues. Trimming shortened V by 5 bases and J by 7 bases, and 8 bases separated the two germline ends. Germline V lookup: CDR1 LNHDA, CDR2 SQIVND (reference sequence). The DNA for the CDR3 is TGTGCCAGTAGTTTGCTGGGTGGCTACACCTTC. It codes for CASSLLGGYTF. Using reference TRBV19 and TRBJ1-2 for the parts outside the CDR3, the full variable domain is DGGITQSPKYLFRKEGQNVTLSCEQNLNHDAMYWYRQDPGQGLRLIYYSQIVNDFQKGDIAEGYSVSREKKESFPLTVTSAQKNPTAFYLCASSLLGGYTFGSGTRLTVV.

The rearrangement joins TRBV4-1 to TRBJ2-7; 9 nucleotides align to TRBD1. Per germline, CDR1 MGHRA and CDR2 YSYEKL. J lost 7 bases, V lost 0 bases, and 4 bases had no gene match. The CDR3 runs 14 residues. The CDR3 bases are TGCGCCAGCAGCCAAGAAGAGACAGGGGGAGAGCAGTACTTC. It codes for CASSQEETGGEQYF.

The chain uses TRBV6-2 or TRBV6-3 and TRBJ1-1, with D uncertain. Germline CDR1 reads MNHEY; CDR2 reads SVGEGT. Trimming pared 1 base from V and 6 bases from J, leaving 6 bases between. This CDR3 has 12 residues. In DNA form, the CDR3 reads TGTGCCAGCAGTTACTTCCCATCTGAAGCTTTCTTT. As protein: CASSYFPSEAFF.

The rearrangement joins TRBV7-2 to TRBJ2-2; perhaps TRBD1 as D (5 bases). The CDR3 covers 15 residues. V was pared by 4 bases and J by 6 bases, with 15 bases between. Germline CDR1 reads SGHTA; CDR2 reads FQGNSA. As DNA, the CDR3 is TGTGCCAGCAGCTCGTCGCTAGGGGAATCCGGGGAGCTGTTTTTT. As protein: CASSSSLGESGELFF. The full variable domain, in which reference TRBV7-2 and TRBJ2-2 provide the parts outside the CDR3, is GAGVSQSPSNKVTEKGKDVELRCDPISGHTALYWYRQSLGQGLEFLIYFQGNSAPDKSGLPSDRFSAERTGGSVSTLTIQRTQQEDSAVYLCASSSSLGESGELFFGEGSRLTVL.

The CDR3 protein is CASSLSFDRSNYEQYF. The CDR3 DNA is TGTGCCAGCAGCTTATCCTTCGACAGGAGCAACTACGAGCAGTACTTC. The chain has TRBV7-9 and TRBJ2-7, with a tentative D call TRBD1 (6 bases). The CDR3 extends over 16 amino acids. V was shortened by 2 bases and J by 3 bases, with 17 bases between the two germline ends. The V gene's germline CDR1 is SEHNR and CDR2 FQNEAQ (reference sequence).

The rearrangement joins TRBV20-1 to TRBJ2-2; 7 nucleotides align to TRBD1. Germline V gene data show CDR1 as DFQATT and CDR2 as SNEGSKA (reference sequence). This CDR3 region has 16 residues. Trimming took 1 base from V and 1 from J; bases not matched to a gene: 6. The CDR3 DNA is TGCAGTGCTAGAGTTTGGGGACAGAAGAACACCGGGGAGCTGTTTTTT. Protein sequence: CSARVWGQKNTGELFF.

The V gene is TRBV19, the J gene TRBJ2-3, with TRBD2 matching over 9 bases. This CDR3 region has 17 residues. The J segment lost 3 bases and the V segment lost 5 bases, leaving 12 bases of the junction unmatched. Germline V CDR1 and CDR2: LNHDA, SQIVND (reference sequence). Written as DNA, the CDR3 is TGTGCCAGTAGTTTTTTTAGCGGGGGCCTTAAAACAGATACGCAGTATTTT. Translated: CASSFFSGGLKTDTQYF.

This clonotype appeared a few times. V and J are TRBV7-2 and TRBJ2-5; D not certain. The CDR3 contains 15 residues. V lost 1 base, J lost 1 base, and 10 bases lay in between. CDR1 is SGHTA and CDR2 is FQGNSA in the germline V gene. The DNA of the CDR3 is TGTGCCAGCAGCTTAGTTGGCCAACTCCAAGAGACCCAGTACTTC. This translates into CASSLVGQLQETQYF.

The chain is built from TRBV11-2 and TRBJ2-6, with D unclear. With 4 bases removed from V and 3 bases from J, the gap between germline ends came to 7 bases. The CDR3 has 14 amino acids. Germline V gene sequence: CDR1 SGHAT, CDR2 FQNNGV. CDR3 DNA sequence: TGTGCCAGCAGCTCATTGGGTGGGGCCAACGTCCTGACTTTC. It yields the protein CASSSLGGANVLTF.

The table lists this clonotype with a few counts. The V and J genes are TRBV6-1 and TRBJ1-1; no clear D gene. The CDR3 spans 10 residues. Germline V lookup: CDR1 MNHNS, CDR2 SASEGT. V lost 2 bases and J 10 bases, leaving 5 bases between the germline ends. DNA for the CDR3: TGTGCCAGCAGTGAAATAGGAGCTTTCTTT. Protein: CASSEIGAFF.

This clonotype was counted between two and nine times. This chain joins TRBV7-2 and TRBJ2-1; the match to TRBD2 covers 9 bases. CDR1 and CDR2 (germline): SGHTA, FQGNSA. V shed 4 bases and J 2 bases; nucleotides not matched to a gene: 3. This CDR3 has 15 amino acids. The DNA for the CDR3 is TGTGCCAGCAGCTCGAAGCGGGGGGCCTACAATGAGCAGTTCTTC. It is translated as CASSSKRGAYNEQFF.

The rearrangement links TRBV7-9 to TRBJ1-5, with D maybe TRBD1 (5 bases). In germline, CDR1 is SEHNR, CDR2 FQNEAQ (reference sequence). This CDR3 contains 16 residues. V dropped 5 bases and J dropped 1 base, with 15 bases sitting between them. The CDR3 spells CASSGSGGGSNQPQHF. The CDR3 nucleotides are TGTGCCAGCAGCGGTAGTGGGGGGGGAAGCAATCAGCCCCAGCATTTT.

This clonotype was recorded a few times. The genes are TRBV6-5 and TRBJ1-1, with D uncertain. Germline V gene sequence: CDR1 MNHEY, CDR2 SVGAGI. Between the trimmed V and J ends, which lost 1 base and 5 bases, there was a span of 17 bases. CDR3 length equals 16 residues. CDR3 loop: CASSYWQPYTWTEAFF. The CDR3 coding sequence is TGTGCCAGCAGTTACTGGCAGCCGTATACTTGGACTGAAGCTTTCTTT.

The chain has TRBV7-6 and TRBJ1-5; the D gene is possibly TRBD1 (5 bases). CDR3 length: 14 amino acids. CDR1 is SGHVS, CDR2 FNYEAQ, per germline. V shed 5 bases and J shed 5 bases, with 13 bases lying between them. The CDR3 here is CASSPLWGYQPQHF. CDR3 bases: TGTGCCAGCAGCCCCTTGTGGGGCTATCAGCCCCAGCATTTT.

This clonotype occurred a few times. The chain has TRBV7-6 and TRBJ2-5; a possible D gene is TRBD2 (6 bases). V lost 5 bases and J 2 bases, leaving 21 bases between the germline ends. Per germline, CDR1 SGHVS and CDR2 FNYEAQ. The CDR3 contains 17 residues. This CDR3 reads CASSHGLTAGPQETQYF. DNA of the CDR3: TGTGCCAGCAGCCATGGCCTCACGGCGGGGCCACAAGAGACCCAGTACTTC.

The DNA for the CDR3 is TGTGCCAGCAGCCCATCCGACAGGCGCAACGAGCAGTACTTC. Its translation: CASSPSDRRNEQYF. The J gene is TRBJ2-7, the V gene TRBV7-9, with D possibly TRBD1 on 6 matching bases. The CDR3 runs to 14 residues. Germline CDR1 and CDR2: SEHNR and FQNEAQ (reference sequence). V lost 5 bases to trimming and J lost 5 bases, with 16 bases between them.

As DNA, the CDR3 is TGTGCCAGCAGCCTAAGTGCAGGGAAAATCGGCAATGAGCAGTTCTTC. This codes for CASSLSAGKIGNEQFF. The chain has TRBV11-3 and TRBJ2-1; weak D call: TRBD1 (5 bases). In germline, CDR1 is SGHNT, CDR2 YENEEA. The CDR3 totals 16 residues. Trimming left V 5 bases short and J 6 bases short, with 20 bases between.

This clonotype was counted a few times. This chain connects TRBV7-9 to TRBJ2-1; 8 bases line up with TRBD1. V lost 5 bases to trimming and J lost 7 bases; unmatched junction nucleotides: 10. Germline CDR1 reads SEHNR; CDR2 reads FQNEAQ (reference sequence). The length of the CDR3 is 15 residues. The CDR3 coding sequence is TGTGCCAGCAGCCCCCCAGGTCAGGGGGCGAATGAGCAGTTCTTC. Translation gives CASSPPGQGANEQFF. The full variable domain, in which reference TRBV7-9 and TRBJ2-1 provide the parts outside the CDR3, is DTGVSQNPRHKITKRGQNVTFRCDPISEHNRLYWYRQTLGQGPEFLTYFQNEAQLEKSRLLSDRFSAERPKGSFSTLEIQRTEQGDSAMYLCASSPPGQGANEQFFGPGTRLTVL.

This rearrangement joins TRBV7-2 to TRBJ1-2; unclear D gene. V was pared by 4 bases and J by 5 bases, with 8 bases between. The CDR3 is 12 residues long. CDR1 and CDR2 (germline): SGHTA, FQGNSA. The CDR3 DNA is TGTGCCAGCAGCTCCCTAGGTTATGGCTACACCTTC. It specifies CASSSLGYGYTF.

The chain couples TRBV12-3 or TRBV12-4 to TRBJ2-7; 8 positions match TRBD1. The junction had 10 bases not matched to a gene; V was cut back by 6 bases and J by 3 bases. The CDR3 runs to 15 residues. The CDR3 coding sequence is TGTGCCAGCAGAACCGGGACAGGAACTATCTACGAGCAGTACTTC. Translated, it gives CASRTGTGTIYEQYF.

This chain connects TRBV19 to TRBJ1-1, with D hard to call. The V end was cut by 7 bases, the J end by 0 bases, with 9 bases between. Per germline, CDR1 LNHDA and CDR2 SQIVND (reference sequence). The CDR3 sequence is 13 residues long. CDR3: CASTMSVNTEAFF. DNA of the CDR3: TGTGCCAGTACCATGAGTGTGAACACTGAAGCTTTCTTT.

This sequence joins TRBV19 and TRBJ1-3; 9 bases are shared with TRBD1. Trimming took 5 bases from V and 0 from J; bases not matched to a gene: 8. CDR3 length: 17 amino acids. In germline, CDR1 is LNHDA, CDR2 SQIVND (reference sequence). The CDR3 sequence is CASSPYTGGASGNTIYF. CDR3 sequence (DNA): TGTGCCAGTAGTCCCTATACAGGGGGCGCCTCTGGAAACACCATATATTTT.